Presented here are 28 T cell receptor beta chains from one specimen sequenced in a study of blood T cell repertoires in COVID-19 (dated by TCRdb to about 2020). The receptor library was made with the immunoSEQ multiplex PCR assay. Here the immuneACCESS table is served through TCRdb, limited to in-frame sequences with V and J called. Missing clones are a known gap in these copies; in checked studies unresolved V genes cover under half, and the rest lacks a known reason. This sample lists roughly 200,000 clones; over 80% were detected once. Clones ranked in the top ten supply about 9.3% of the sample. Sequencing was carried out using PBMCs or T cells enriched from blood (not recorded which). The receptor set was obtained from a man in his late teens or twenties with acute COVID-19.

This chain uses TRBV3-1 (or the pseudogene TRBV3-2) with TRBJ2-7, with TRBD1 matching 9 bases. Germline V CDR1 and CDR2: LGHDT, YNNKEL (reference sequence). V shed 3 bases, J shed 5 bases, and the junction held 5 bases outside the gene matches. This CDR3 is built from 14 residues. The CDR3 sequence: CASSQGQGLDEQYF. CDR3 bases: TGTGCCAGCAGCCAGGGACAGGGATTAGACGAGCAGTACTTC.

The chain uses TRBV4-1 and TRBJ1-3; no clear D. There are 15 residues in the CDR3. Germline assignment: CDR1 MGHRA and CDR2 YSYEKL. The V gene lost 3 bases and the J gene lost 0 bases, with 9 bases spanning the gap. Here the CDR3 reads CASSQPRVSGNTIYF. CDR3 nucleotides: TGCGCCAGCAGCCAGCCCCGGGTCTCTGGAAACACCATATATTTT.

This chain joins TRBV2 and TRBJ1-4; the D gene is possibly TRBD1 (6 bases). V shed 5 bases and J shed 0 bases, with 10 bases lying between them. The CDR3 is 15 amino acids. Germline loops: CDR1 SNHLY, CDR2 FYNNEI. The CDR3 coding sequence is TGTGCCAGCAGTTCACCAGGGGCAACTAATGAAAAACTGTTTTTT. Translation gives CASSSPGATNEKLFF.

CDR3 sequence: CASSATVSGSFNNEQFF. DNA of the CDR3: TGTGCCAGCAGCGCCACCGTAAGCGGGAGCTTCAACAATGAGCAGTTCTTC. This chain links TRBV9 with TRBJ2-1, with 8 positions matching TRBD2. The germline gives CDR1 SGDLS, CDR2 YYNGEE. The J segment lost 5 bases and the V segment lost 3 bases, leaving 13 bases of the junction unmatched. The CDR3 extends over 17 amino acids. Supplemented by reference TRBV9 and TRBJ2-1, the full variable domain reads DSGVTQTPKHLITATGQRVTLRCSPRSGDLSVYWYQQSLDQGLQFLIQYYNGEERAKGNILERFSAQQFPDLHSELNLSSLELGDSALYFCASSATVSGSFNNEQFFGPGTRLTVL.

The chain is built from TRBV15 and TRBJ1-5, with D possibly being TRBD1 (6 bases). This CDR3 spans 13 amino acids. V dropped 7 bases and J dropped 0 bases, with 7 bases sitting between them. Germline loops: CDR1 LNHNV, CDR2 YYDKDF (reference sequence). In nucleotides, the CDR3 is TGTGCCACCAAGGACAGTAGCAATCAGCCCCAGCATTTT. Its translation is CATKDSSNQPQHF.

The chain employs TRBV29-1 and TRBJ2-1; the D gene is possibly TRBD1 (5 bases). This CDR3 comprises 16 residues. The V gene lost 3 bases and the J gene lost 0 bases, with 15 bases spanning the gap. The germline V gene encodes CDR1 SQVTM and CDR2 ANQGSEA. The CDR3 reads CSVEGWGPTSYNEQFF. CDR3 nucleotides: TGCAGCGTTGAGGGTTGGGGCCCAACCTCCTACAATGAGCAGTTCTTC.

This sequence joins TRBV6-1 and TRBJ2-2, with TRBD2 identical over 8 bases. CDR1 is MNHNS, CDR2 SASEGT, per germline. The V segment lost 2 bases and the J segment 1 base; nucleotides outside the gene matches: 0. This CDR3 region has 15 residues. The CDR3 reads CASSETSGNTGELFF. The CDR3 DNA sequence: TGTGCCAGCAGTGAAACTAGCGGGAACACCGGGGAGCTGTTTTTT.

This clone has only a few counts. The chain is built from TRBV28 and TRBJ1-1; D unresolved. The CDR3 is 16 amino acids. With 5 bases removed from V and 6 bases from J, the gap between germline ends came to 22 bases. Looked up from germline, CDR1 is MDHEN and CDR2 is SYDVKM. The CDR3 loop reads CASSLMGGSWAPEAFF. The CDR3 DNA reads TGTGCCAGCAGTCTTATGGGCGGGTCCTGGGCTCCTGAAGCTTTCTTT. Looking up the rest from reference TRBV28 and TRBJ1-1 gives the full variable domain: DVKVTQSSRYLVKRTGEKVFLECVQDMDHENMFWYRQDPGLGLRLIYFSYDVKMKEKGDIPEGYSVSREKKERFSLILESASTNQTSMYLCASSLMGGSWAPEAFFGQGTRLTVV.

This clone has only one observation. The V gene is TRBV12-3 or TRBV12-4, the J gene TRBJ2-5; D unresolved. Trimming pared 8 bases from V and 8 bases from J, leaving 15 bases between. CDR3 length equals 12 residues. As DNA, the CDR3 is TGTGCCAGCGCTGCAGGCAAGGATACCCAGTACTTC. Its protein is CASAAGKDTQYF.

In this sample, this clone turned up once. V gene TRBV18 combines with J gene TRBJ2-6, with a weak D call TRBD1 (6 bases). The CDR3 length is 20 residues. V was trimmed by 3 bases and J by 1 base, leaving 22 bases between them. Germline lookup yields CDR1 KGHSH and CDR2 LQKENI. The CDR3 coding sequence is TGTGCCAGCTCACCCCCATCGGCCACAGGGAATCGGTCTGGGGCCAACGTCCTGACTTTC. Its translation is CASSPPSATGNRSGANVLTF.

CDR3 nucleotide sequence: TGTGCCAGCAGCTTGGGGGGGAGCGGTCAGCCCCAGCATTTT. Its translation is CASSLGGSGQPQHF. This chain joins TRBV7-9 and TRBJ1-5; D might be TRBD1 (5 bases). Trimming removed 3 bases at V and 6 bases at J, with 12 bases between. The CDR3 sequence is 14 residues long. Germline assignment: CDR1 SEHNR and CDR2 FQNEAQ (reference sequence).

The chain has TRBV30 and TRBJ2-5; 11 bases are a match to TRBD2. CDR1 is GTSNPN, CDR2 SVGIG, per germline (reference sequence). V shed 0 bases, J shed 7 bases, and the junction held 7 bases outside the gene matches. This CDR3 has 15 amino acids. In DNA, the CDR3 is TGTGCCTGGAGTGTTGGTAGCGGGGGGGTCGGGACCCAGTACTTC. It codes for CAWSVGSGGVGTQYF.

The rearrangement joins TRBV27 to TRBJ2-4, with a possible D match to TRBD2 (5 bases). V was trimmed by 3 bases and J by 0 bases, leaving 6 bases between them. The CDR3 is 14 amino acids. Germline assignment: CDR1 MNHEY and CDR2 SMNVEV (reference sequence). This CDR3 reads CASSFEGAKNIQYF. Here the CDR3 DNA reads TGTGCCAGCAGTTTTGAGGGAGCCAAAAACATTCAGTACTTC.

The chain couples TRBV11-1 to TRBJ2-3, with TRBD2 identical over 12 bases. The V segment lost 5 bases and the J segment 4 bases; nucleotides outside the gene matches: 7. The CDR3 loop spans 16 amino acids. Germline V gives CDR1 SGHAT, CDR2 FQDESV (reference sequence). Here the CDR3 DNA reads TGTGCCAGCAGCCATTCCCTAGCGGGAGGGCCAGATACGCAGTATTTT. It codes for CASSHSLAGGPDTQYF.

The gene calls are TRBV7-9 and TRBJ2-1; D gene unclear. Per the germline V gene, CDR1 is SEHNR and CDR2 is FQNEAQ (reference sequence). The CDR3 loop spans 11 amino acids. Trimming left V 5 bases short and J 9 bases short, with 8 bases between. The CDR3 DNA is TGTGCCAGCAGCGAGGCAGCTGAGCAGTTCTTC. Amino acid sequence: CASSEAAEQFF. Filled out from reference TRBV7-9 and TRBJ2-1, the complete variable domain reads DTGVSQNPRHKITKRGQNVTFRCDPISEHNRLYWYRQTLGQGPEFLTYFQNEAQLEKSRLLSDRFSAERPKGSFSTLEIQRTEQGDSAMYLCASSEAAEQFFGPGTRLTVL.

The V call is TRBV4-3, the J call TRBJ2-5, with D perhaps matching TRBD2 (7 bases). The CDR3 is 16 amino acids. Germline values: CDR1 LGHNA, CDR2 YSLEER. Trimming removed 0 bases from V and 2 bases from J, with 13 bases in between. The CDR3 loop is CASSQDGGARQETQYF. The CDR3 DNA follows: TGCGCCAGCAGCCAAGATGGGGGGGCTCGGCAAGAGACCCAGTACTTC.

This clone was detected once. J is TRBJ2-1 and V is TRBV4-1; possibly TRBD1 for D (6 bases). This CDR3 contains 18 residues. V was clipped by 1 base and J by 2 bases, with 18 bases between them. Germline lookup yields CDR1 MGHRA and CDR2 YSYEKL. Written as DNA, the CDR3 is TGCGCCAGCAGCCAAGCCCCGGACAGTCCCGTCCCCTACAATGAGCAGTTCTTC. This codes for CASSQAPDSPVPYNEQFF.

The chain employs TRBV18 and TRBJ1-4, with D unresolved. CDR1 is KGHSH and CDR2 is LQKENI in the germline V gene. This CDR3 comprises 11 residues. V lost 3 bases to trimming and J lost 7 bases, with 3 bases between them. The chain's CDR3 is CASSPGEKLFF. CDR3 DNA: TGTGCCAGCTCACCCGGTGAAAAACTGTTTTTT.

This clone was seen only once. The genes are TRBV6-5 and TRBJ1-1; 8 bases align to TRBD1. V was clipped by 4 bases and J by 0 bases; unmatched bases: 4. The CDR3 is made up of 15 amino acids. The V gene's germline CDR1 is MNHEY and CDR2 SVGAGI. CDR3 region: CASSLTGDLNTEAFF. CDR3 bases: TGTGCCAGCAGTTTGACAGGGGACCTGAACACTGAAGCTTTCTTT.

This clone is a singleton in its sample. V gene TRBV4-1 combines with J gene TRBJ1-1; perhaps TRBD1 as D (5 bases). Trimming removed 1 base from V and 0 bases from J, with 12 bases in between. Per germline, CDR1 MGHRA and CDR2 YSYEKL. There are 16 residues in the CDR3. Written as DNA, the CDR3 is TGCGCCAGCAGCCAAGGGCAGGGCCCTTTGAACACTGAAGCTTTCTTT. It is translated as CASSQGQGPLNTEAFF.

The chain carries TRBV7-9 and TRBJ2-3; 7 nucleotides line up with TRBD2. CDR3 length equals 15 residues. Germline CDR1 SEHNR, CDR2 FQNEAQ (reference sequence). The V and J ends lost 8 bases and 2 bases, in that order; junction bases with no gene match: 10. The CDR3 protein is CASLTEGGITDTQYF. Here the CDR3 DNA reads TGTGCCAGCCTAACGGAGGGAGGGATCACAGATACGCAGTATTTT.

The V call is TRBV14, the J call TRBJ2-1; 9 nucleotides match TRBD2. CDR3 length equals 16 residues. The germline V gene encodes CDR1 SGHDN and CDR2 FVKESK. V shed 2 bases and J 4 bases; nucleotides not matched to a gene: 6. CDR3 region: CASSQSGRYHYNEQFF. The CDR3 nucleotides read TGTGCCAGCAGCCAAAGCGGGAGGTATCATTACAATGAGCAGTTCTTC. The variable domain in full, with the rest retrieved from reference TRBV14 and TRBJ2-1, is EAGVTQFPSHSVIEKGQTVTLRCDPISGHDNLYWYRRVMGKEIKFLLHFVKESKQDESGMPNNRFLAERTGGTYSTLKVQPAELEDSGVYFCASSQSGRYHYNEQFFGPGTRLTVL.

V usage is TRBV4-3 and J usage is TRBJ1-1, with 8 nucleotides matching TRBD1. CDR1 is LGHNA and CDR2 is YSLEER in the germline V gene. V shed 5 bases and J 6 bases; nucleotides not matched to a gene: 11. The CDR3 consists of 15 residues. The CDR3 loop is CASSFSPGGKSEAFF. DNA of the CDR3: TGCGCCAGCAGCTTTAGTCCAGGGGGCAAGTCTGAAGCTTTCTTT.

A word on this clone: Germline is not matched at one junction end, which may reflect a read error. The CDR3 DNA reads as TGTGCCAGCAGGGGGGGACAGGGGCAGGAGTTT. Translated: CASRGGQGQEF. The V and J genes are TRBV12-3 or TRBV12-4 and TRBJ1-4, with 10 bases that match TRBD1. The CDR3 sequence is 11 residues long.

V is TRBV27 and J is TRBJ1-4, with D hard to call. The V end was cut by 4 bases, the J end by 0 bases, with 15 bases between. CDR3 length equals 17 residues. Germline-derived CDR1 and CDR2 are MNHEY and SMNVEV (reference sequence). CDR3 residues: CASSSQGWAATNEKLFF. DNA for the CDR3: TGTGCCAGCAGTTCTCAAGGCTGGGCCGCAACTAATGAAAAACTGTTTTTT.

The chain has TRBV5-4 and TRBJ2-3, with a tentative D call TRBD2 (5 bases). Looked up from germline, CDR1 is SGHNT and CDR2 is YYREEE (reference sequence). With 4 bases removed from V and 3 bases from J, the gap between germline ends came to 15 bases. The CDR3 is made up of 15 amino acids. CDR3 protein: CASSLGVRATDTQYF. The CDR3 bases are TGTGCCAGCAGCCTTGGTGTGAGGGCGACAGATACGCAGTATTTT.

The chain joins TRBV29-1 to TRBJ1-6, with 8 bases matching TRBD1. This CDR3 has 13 amino acids. Germline assignment: CDR1 SQVTM and CDR2 ANQGSEA. Trimming cost V 5 bases and J 10 bases; bases outside gene matches: 7. CDR3 DNA: TGCAGCGTTACGACAGGGGACGGATCACCCCTCCACTTT. As protein: CSVTTGDGSPLHF.

V and J are TRBV12-3 or TRBV12-4 and TRBJ2-7, with 12 positions matching TRBD2. V shed 9 bases and J 1 base; nucleotides not matched to a gene: 1. The CDR3 has 13 residues. The CDR3 is CASGLAGSYEQYF. The CDR3, as DNA: TGTGCCAGTGGACTAGCGGGATCCTACGAGCAGTACTTC.